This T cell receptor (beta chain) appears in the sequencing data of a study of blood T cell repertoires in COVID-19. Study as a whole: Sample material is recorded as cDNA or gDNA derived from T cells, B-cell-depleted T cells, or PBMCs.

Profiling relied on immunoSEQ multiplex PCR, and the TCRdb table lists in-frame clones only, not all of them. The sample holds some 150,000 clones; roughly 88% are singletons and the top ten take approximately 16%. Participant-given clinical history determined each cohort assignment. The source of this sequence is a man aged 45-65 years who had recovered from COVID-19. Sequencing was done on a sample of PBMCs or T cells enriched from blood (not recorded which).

The CDR3 bases are TGCGCCAGCAGCCATTACGGGGGAAATGAAAAACTGTTTTTT. Translated, it gives CASSHYGGNEKLFF. This sequence joins TRBV4-1 and TRBJ1-4, with D perhaps matching TRBD1 (5 bases). The CDR3 is made up of 14 amino acids. In germline, CDR1 is MGHRA, CDR2 YSYEKL. V lost 3 bases and J lost 5, with 10 bases in between.